This TCR beta chain originates from a study of molecular identifiers for immune sequencing clone quantification. CD8+CD4-CCR7+CD45RA+ sorting gave the naive CD8 T cells. There are many counts of this clonotype. The target antigen is unknown. TCRdb re-called the PCR reads with MiXCR, one entry per CDR3 protein. Of about half a million distinct CDR3 sequences in the sample, about 25% were seen once. Study-wide findings and caveats: Sizes of highly expanded clones could be underestimated through identical TCRs sharing a barcode.

This CDR3 region has 15 residues. V was clipped by 0 bases and J by 0 bases, with 4 bases between them. CDR1 SGHDT and CDR2 YYEEEE come from the germline V gene. This rearrangement joins TRBV5-6 to TRBJ2-6; no definite D call. This receptor was identified in a human donor in good health. Some libraries in this study had Jurkat cell RNA spiked in. The specimen was naive CD8+ T cells from blood, with Jurkat cell RNA spiked in. Sample subset: FACS-sorted CD8+CD4-CCR7+CD45RA+ naive T cells. The chain's CDR3 is CASSLAVSGANVLTF. CDR3 nucleotides: TGTGCCAGCAGCTTGGCTGTCTCTGGGGCCAACGTCCTGACTTTC.